This T cell receptor beta chain appears in the sequencing data of a study of T cell responses to AZD1222 COVID-19 vaccine. Germline V CDR1 and CDR2: SEHNR, FQNEAQ (reference sequence). Trimming removed 6 bases from V and 6 bases from J; junction bases left unmatched: 12. CDR3 length equals 15 residues. Method: immunoSEQ multiplex PCR; TCRdb's copy keeps in-frame clones and lacks some. This table has around 110,000 clones, 92% appearing once. As regards this clone: What it recognizes is unknown.

Study-wide results and limits: Spike-specific TCR breadth and depth were elevated following two AZD1222 doses. Donor demographics were predominantly white British with a female majority; clonal diversity may be underestimated.

The genes are TRBV7-9 and TRBJ2-3, with 7 bases lining up with TRBD2. The TCR sequence derives from an adult who received the AZD1222 COVID-19 vaccine. Sequencing was performed on peripheral blood, taken 28 days after the second AZD1222 dose. The CDR3 here is CASRAGPGRDDTQYF. In DNA form, the CDR3 reads TGTGCCAGCAGGGCCGGTCCAGGGAGGGATGATACGCAGTATTTT.